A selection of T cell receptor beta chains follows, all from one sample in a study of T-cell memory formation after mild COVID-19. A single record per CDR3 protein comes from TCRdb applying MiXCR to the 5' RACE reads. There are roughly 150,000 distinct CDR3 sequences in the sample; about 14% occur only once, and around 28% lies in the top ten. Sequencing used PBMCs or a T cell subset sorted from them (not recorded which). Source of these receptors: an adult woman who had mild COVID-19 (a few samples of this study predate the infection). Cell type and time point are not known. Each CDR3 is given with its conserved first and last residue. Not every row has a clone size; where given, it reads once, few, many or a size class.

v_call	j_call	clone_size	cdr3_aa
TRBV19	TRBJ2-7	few	CASSIVLGNEQYF
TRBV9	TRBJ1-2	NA	CASSYTEGQGAEGYTF
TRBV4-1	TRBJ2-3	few	CASSQEDRGTDTQYF
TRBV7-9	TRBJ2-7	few	CASSLAWDRYYEQYF
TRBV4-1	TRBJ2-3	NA	CASSQGGQGTDTQYF
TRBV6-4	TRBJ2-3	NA	CASSEGSTDTQYF
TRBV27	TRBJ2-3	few	CASSALGVTADTQYF
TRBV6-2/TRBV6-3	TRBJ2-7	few	CASSEPSGPSYEQYF
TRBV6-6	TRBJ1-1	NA	CASLQGASEAFF
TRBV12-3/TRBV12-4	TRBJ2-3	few	CASSLLAGEVTDTQYF
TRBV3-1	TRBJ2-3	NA	CASSQEFGEFADTQYF
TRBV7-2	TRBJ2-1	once	CASSALVAEFNNEQFF
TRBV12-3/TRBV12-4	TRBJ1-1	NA	CASSFTLNTEAFF
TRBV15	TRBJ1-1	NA	CATSPPGTNTEAFF
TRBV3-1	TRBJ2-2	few	CASSQDPLAPMDTGELFF
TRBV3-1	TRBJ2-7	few	CASSQDRGPYEQYF
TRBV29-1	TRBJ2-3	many	CSVVSEDTDTQYF
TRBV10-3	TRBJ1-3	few	CAISASEEVGNTIYF
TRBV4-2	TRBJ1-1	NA	CASSQKQGVYTEAFF
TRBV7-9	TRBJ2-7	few	CASSLQTGRYEQYF
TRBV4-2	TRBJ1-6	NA	CASSQGAGVNSPLHF
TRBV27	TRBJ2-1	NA	CASSPLGLIVAGGNEQFF
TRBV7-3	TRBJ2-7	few	CASSLGGLAGGYEQYF
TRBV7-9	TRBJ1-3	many	CASSSGSSGNTIYF
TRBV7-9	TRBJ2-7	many	CASSPPTGVDEQYF
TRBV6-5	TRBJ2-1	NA	CATSEVDVASYNEQFF
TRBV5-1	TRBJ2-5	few	CASSLARGPQETQYF
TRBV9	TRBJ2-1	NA	CASSTSGRAGNEQFF
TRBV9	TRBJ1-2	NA	CASSVASSTYGYTF
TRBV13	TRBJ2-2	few	CASSPWGTGTGELFF
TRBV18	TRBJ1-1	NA	CASSPAQGTTEAFF
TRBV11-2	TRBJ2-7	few	CASSLDPGSSYEQYF
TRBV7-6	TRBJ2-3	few	CASSLGSYGADTQYF
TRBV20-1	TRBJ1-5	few	CSARQDNQPQHF
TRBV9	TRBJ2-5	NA	CASSVIKSGGVQETQYF
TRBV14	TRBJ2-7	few	CASSQPWTGTYEQYF
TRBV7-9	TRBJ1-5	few	CASSLDSPRYGPQHF
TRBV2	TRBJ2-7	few	CASSKSGGTTYEQYF
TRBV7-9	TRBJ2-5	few	CASGYGDFGTQYF
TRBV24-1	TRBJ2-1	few	CATSDPPSHEQFF
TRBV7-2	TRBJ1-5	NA	CASSPTGSGNQPQHF
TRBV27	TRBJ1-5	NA	CASSSSSLGTGNQPQHF